The next 25 T cell receptor beta chains were all read from a single sample in a study of Graves' ophthalmopathy and Graves' hyperthyroidism. RNA transcripts provided the template for amplifying TCR beta CDR3 regions. Scientists carried out first-round RT-PCR using HTBI primers and then a second-round multiplex PCR. TCRdb fed the multiplex PCR reads into MiXCR, producing one record per CDR3 protein. The sample has over a million distinct CDR3 sequences; 36% are singletons. The material sequenced was peripheral blood or thyroid tissue (not recorded which). These receptors originate from an adult man with Graves' hyperthyroidism.

There are many counts of this clonotype. This chain joins TRBV7-7 and TRBJ1-4, with 7 bases lining up with TRBD1. CDR3 length equals 17 residues. Trimming removed 8 bases from V and 3 bases from J; junction bases left unmatched: 15. The V gene's germline CDR1 is SSHAT and CDR2 FNYEAQ (reference sequence). This CDR3 reads CASGETGELVANEKLFF. CDR3 DNA: TGTGCCAGCGGAGAAACAGGGGAACTCGTCGCTAATGAAAAACTGTTTTTT.

The chain combines TRBV12-3 or TRBV12-4 with TRBJ2-5; 9 bases map to TRBD1. This CDR3 has 13 amino acids. V lost 9 bases to trimming and J lost 9 bases; unmatched junction nucleotides: 11. The CDR3 nucleotides are TGTGCCAGTCCCCCCGGGACAGGGAAGTCCCAGTACTTC. It translates to CASPPGTGKSQYF.

This clonotype was seen more than once but under ten times. V and J are TRBV20-1 and TRBJ1-5; 9 positions agree with TRBD1. This CDR3 contains 15 residues. Trimming removed 3 bases from V and 3 bases from J; junction bases left unmatched: 6. Germline V CDR1 and CDR2: DFQATT, SNEGSKA (reference sequence). CDR3 sequence: CSASGQGRPNQPQHF. DNA for the CDR3: TGCAGTGCTAGTGGACAGGGGAGACCCAATCAGCCCCAGCATTTT.

This clonotype appeared many times. The V and J genes are TRBV2 and TRBJ2-7, with no clear D. V lost 1 base to trimming and J lost 2 bases, with 9 bases between them. CDR1 is SNHLY, CDR2 FYNNEI, per germline. The CDR3 length is 14 residues. The CDR3 loop is CASSEGHRTYEQYF. CDR3 in DNA: TGTGCCAGCAGTGAAGGACACAGAACCTACGAGCAGTACTTC.

This clonotype has only a few counts. The genes are TRBV12-3 or TRBV12-4 and TRBJ2-2; 7 bases agree with TRBD1. V lost 6 bases, J lost 4 bases, and 5 bases stayed unmatched. The CDR3 is 14 amino acids. The CDR3 DNA follows: TGTGCCAGCAGGATCCACAGGGGCACCGGGGAGCTGTTTTTT. It yields the protein CASRIHRGTGELFF.

This clonotype was detected many times. The V gene is TRBV7-9, the J gene TRBJ1-5; the D is unclear. The CDR3 consists of 15 residues. V dropped 5 bases and J dropped 2 bases, with 13 bases sitting between them. CDR1 and CDR2 from the germline V gene are SEHNR and FQNEAQ (reference sequence). Written as DNA, the CDR3 is TGTGCCAGCAGCCGCTGGGAAGAGGGCAATCAGCCCCAGCATTTT. Translation: CASSRWEEGNQPQHF.

This clonotype was found a few times. This sequence joins TRBV10-2 and TRBJ2-7; TRBD1 is a possible D gene (6 bases). V shed 2 bases and J shed 3 bases, with 8 bases lying between them. The CDR3 runs 13 residues. The V gene's germline CDR1 is WSHSY and CDR2 SAAADI. Here the CDR3 DNA reads TGCGCCAGCAGTGAGCCGGACAGCTACGAGCAGTACTTC. Protein sequence: CASSEPDSYEQYF.

This clonotype was observed a few times. V is TRBV2 and J is TRBJ2-3; 10 bases are a match to TRBD2. This CDR3 comprises 13 residues. Germline lookup yields CDR1 SNHLY and CDR2 FYNNEI. The trim removed 11 bases at V and 4 bases at J, leaving 6 bases unmatched. CDR3 in amino acids: CAGVAGGSDTQYF. CDR3 nucleotides: TGTGCCGGCGTAGCGGGAGGCTCAGATACGCAGTATTTT. The complete variable domain, with remaining parts taken from reference TRBV2 and TRBJ2-3, reads EPEVTQTPSHQVTQMGQEVILRCVPISNHLYFYWYRQILGQKVEFLVSFYNNEISEKSEIFDDQFSVERPDGSNFTLKIRSTKLEDSAMYFCAGVAGGSDTQYFGPGTRLTVL.

This clonotype was counted a single time. The rearrangement uses TRBV29-1 and TRBJ1-2; TRBD1 matches 11 bases. The CDR3 is made up of 13 amino acids. Germline V CDR1 and CDR2: SQVTM, ANQGSEA. V lost 4 bases, J lost 6 bases, and 4 bases stayed unmatched. CDR3 nucleotides: TGCAGCGTTGTACAGGGACAGGGGGATGGCTACACCTTC. It yields the protein CSVVQGQGDGYTF.

The sample holds a few counts of this clonotype. V and J are TRBV13 and TRBJ2-5; 10 positions agree with TRBD1. The V segment lost 5 bases and the J segment 5 bases; nucleotides outside the gene matches: 8. This CDR3 spans 15 amino acids. CDR1 PRHDT and CDR2 FYEKMQ come from the germline V gene (reference sequence). CDR3 sequence reads: CASSGQGGTGETQYF. The DNA for the CDR3 is TGTGCCAGCAGCGGACAGGGGGGGACAGGGGAGACCCAGTACTTC.

This clonotype was seen at least ten times. The chain links TRBV20-1 to TRBJ2-7; D tentatively reads TRBD1 or TRBD2 (5 bases each). Per germline, CDR1 DFQATT and CDR2 SNEGSKA (reference sequence). Trimming removed 4 bases from V and 4 bases from J, with 14 bases in between. The CDR3 covers 13 residues. Here the CDR3 DNA reads TGCAGTGCTACGGGGCTAGTTTTATACGAGCAGTACTTC. Residues: CSATGLVLYEQYF.

Of note for this clonotype: This may come from a read error, since a much larger clone is one base off. V is TRBV7-2 and J is TRBJ1-5; 10 bases align to TRBD1. This CDR3 comprises 17 residues. The germline CDR1 and CDR2 sequences are SGHTA and FQGNSA. V lost 4 bases to trimming and J lost 12 bases; unmatched junction nucleotides: 18. The CDR3 sequence: CASSSSRTGGLATHQHF. CDR3 coding DNA: TGTGCCAGCAGCTCGTCCCGGACAGGGGGGCTTGCAACGCACCAGCATTTT.

Many counts were recorded for this clonotype. This chain connects TRBV9 to TRBJ1-1; D uncertain. Trimming took 0 bases from V and 7 from J, leaving 10 bases between them. This CDR3 has 13 residues. Germline V CDR1 and CDR2: SGDLS, YYNGEE. CDR3 in DNA: TGTGCCAGCAGCGTAGAGGCGGATTATGAAGCTTTCTTT. Protein product: CASSVEADYEAFF.

As for this clonotype: A much larger clone is a single base away; this may be a read error. This sequence joins TRBV7-2 and TRBJ1-4; tentatively, D is TRBD1 (5 bases). Germline CDR1 reads SGHTA; CDR2 reads FQGNSA. The CDR3 is 15 amino acids. The CDR3 is CASSLVEGSNEKLSF. For the CDR3, the DNA is TGTGCCAGCAGCTTAGTGGAGGGGTCTAATGAAAAACTGTCTTTT.

Comments on this clonotype: The junction differs from germline at one of its ends, possibly a read error. This sequence joins TRBV7-9 and TRBJ1-2, with TRBD1 matching over 7 bases. From germline, CDR1 is SEHNR and CDR2 FQNEAQ (reference sequence). The CDR3 has 8 residues. CDR3 sequence reads: CASSSDRF. The CDR3 nucleotides are TGTGCCAGCAGCTCGGACAGGTTC.

The chain couples TRBV25-1 to TRBJ1-6; 9 nucleotides line up with TRBD1. This CDR3 has 14 amino acids. Per germline, CDR1 MGHDK and CDR2 SYGVNS. V shed 4 bases, J shed 7 bases, and the junction held 2 bases outside the gene matches. DNA of the CDR3: TGTGCCAGCAGTGGGACAGGGGCAAATTCACCCCTCCACTTT. It specifies CASSGTGANSPLHF. The full variable domain, with the rest looked up from reference TRBV25-1 and TRBJ1-6, is EADIYQTPRYLVIGTGKKITLECSQTMGHDKMYWYQQDPGMELHLIHYSYGVNSTEKGDLSSESTVSRIRTEHFPLTLESARPSHTSQYLCASSGTGANSPLHFGNGTRLTVT.

The chain carries TRBV15 and TRBJ2-7; TRBD1 aligns across 9 bases. Germline assignment: CDR1 LNHNV and CDR2 YYDKDF (reference sequence). The CDR3 totals 14 residues. The CDR3 is CATQETGGEVEQYF. CDR3 sequence (DNA): TGTGCTACCCAAGAGACAGGGGGTGAGGTAGAGCAGTACTTC.

A few counts support this clonotype. This chain connects TRBV29-1 to TRBJ1-3, with D unclear. The germline V gene encodes CDR1 SQVTM and CDR2 ANQGSEA. Trimming left V 1 base short and J 2 bases short, with 15 bases between. This CDR3 is built from 16 residues. CDR3 in amino acids: CSVEVWVRGPGNTIYF. The CDR3 DNA follows: TGCAGCGTTGAAGTATGGGTGCGTGGGCCTGGAAACACCATATATTTT.

The chain carries TRBV7-8 and TRBJ2-2; TRBD2 agrees at 9 bases. The CDR3 has 18 amino acids. Germline V gene data show CDR1 as SGHVS and CDR2 as FQNEAQ. The J segment lost 8 bases and the V segment lost 2 bases, leaving 15 bases of the junction unmatched. Here the CDR3 DNA reads TGTGCCAGCAGCTTAATAGCGGGGGCTTCTTGGATTGCTGGGGAGCTGTTTTTT. Protein sequence: CASSLIAGASWIAGELFF.

In regard to this clonotype: A much bigger clone sits one base away, suggesting this may be a read error. The CDR3 carries no conserved terminal phenylalanine or tryptophan, so it likely arises from a read error. The J gene is TRBJ1-1, the V gene TRBV2, with D uncertain. Deletions cut 7 bases from V and 3 bases from J, with 12 bases between. Germline values: CDR1 SNHLY, CDR2 FYNNEI. The length of the CDR3 is 13 residues. Written as DNA, the CDR3 is TGTGCCAGCATATTGAGGGTGGACACTGAAGCTTTCCTT. Its translation: CASILRVDTEAFL.

Comments on this clonotype: This may stem from a read error, because a much larger clone lies one nucleotide away. This rearrangement joins TRBV6-5 to TRBJ2-5, with 12 bases aligning to TRBD2. CDR1 MNHEY and CDR2 SVGAGI come from the germline V gene. J lost 4 bases, V lost 6 bases, and 3 bases had no gene match. The CDR3 length is 14 residues. The CDR3: CASRTSGSLETQYF. CDR3 bases: TGTGCCAGCAGGACTAGCGGGAGTCTAGAGACCCAGTACTTC.

V gene TRBV3-1 combines with J gene TRBJ1-2; D not certain. Germline CDR1 LGHDT, CDR2 YNNKEL (reference sequence). The CDR3 sequence is 14 residues long. V lost 0 bases and J 6 bases, leaving 11 bases between the germline ends. The CDR3 loop reads CASSQDRTDHGYTF. Here the CDR3 DNA reads TGTGCCAGCAGCCAAGACAGGACCGACCATGGCTACACCTTC.

This clonotype appeared many times. The genes are TRBV7-9 and TRBJ1-5; possibly TRBD1 for D (6 bases). Trimming stripped 1 base from V and 3 bases from J, with 7 bases between. The CDR3 runs to 14 residues. Germline V gene lookup returns CDR1 SEHNR and CDR2 FQNEAQ (reference sequence). CDR3 in amino acids: CASSLGQDNQPQHF. Written as DNA, the CDR3 is TGTGCCAGCAGCTTAGGACAGGACAATCAGCCCCAGCATTTT.

The table lists this clonotype with many counts. This chain connects TRBV7-2 to TRBJ2-2; 10 bases are a match to TRBD2. CDR3 length: 16 amino acids. The V gene's germline CDR1 is SGHTA and CDR2 FQGNSA. V lost 6 bases to trimming and J lost 5 bases; unmatched junction nucleotides: 9. Written as DNA, the CDR3 is TGTGCCAGCAGACAAGATCTAGCGGGGGTGACCGGGGAGCTGTTTTTT. It codes for CASRQDLAGVTGELFF.

This clonotype was counted a few times. The chain combines TRBV19 with TRBJ1-1; tentatively, D is TRBD1 (6 bases). The CDR3 spans 15 residues. Trimming took off 8 bases at V and 0 bases at J, with 16 bases between the two ends. In germline, CDR1 is LNHDA, CDR2 SQIVND (reference sequence). The CDR3 protein is CASGSRGAMNTEAFF. The CDR3 DNA sequence: TGTGCCAGTGGCTCCAGGGGCGCTATGAACACTGAAGCTTTCTTT.